This TCR beta chain was obtained from a study of cytomegalovirus exposure and HLA in healthy donors. Germline V gene sequence: CDR1 MGHRA, CDR2 YSYEKL. The CDR3 has 17 amino acids. Use of 60 Vbeta and 13 Jbeta primers characterized the PCR. In the source study's methods: A follow-up analysis tallied tens of millions of unique TCR beta chains, some 9.9 million shared. The table came from immunoSEQ multiplex PCR; TCRdb's copy has only in-frame clones and leaves some out. The V and J calls and clone size were taken over from that table, and D and trimming were inferred from the DNA. The repertoire includes roughly 150,000 clones, more than 65% of them detected once, and 1.5% to 2% sits in the top ten. General study findings and limits: Usually a TCR sequence was rare, but some public TCRs were found in many donors. In presence/absence analyses, roughly uniform sequencing depth across donors was assumed. Several of the most significant clusters appeared, in a later analysis, to be linked to common viral pathogens.

Turning to this clone: The antigen is unknown. At one boundary the junction diverges from the germline segment, which might be a read error.

The chain is built from TRBV4-1 and TRBJ2-1, with 13 bases identical to TRBD2. The sequence was obtained from a woman younger than 45 in good health and CMV-seronegative. The sample was PBMCs. The CDR3 DNA is TGCGCCAACAGCCGCGGACTAGCGGGGGTCAGCTACAATGAGCAGTTCTTC. This encodes CANSRGLAGVSYNEQFF.